These 14 T cell receptor beta chains were all obtained from the same sample, sequenced in a study of HIV-infected patients and healthy controls. Follow-up blood was drawn about 14 weeks, roughly three months, after antiretroviral therapy began. All unsorted peripheral T cells were captured because whole blood was used without fractionation. About 450 ng RNA was reverse transcribed with alpha and beta constant-region primers. Separate chain-specific third strand synthesis with multiplexing indices produced the alpha and beta libraries. MiXCR was run by TCRdb on the 5' RACE reads, yielding one entry per CDR3 protein. The sample holds about 5,000 distinct CDR3 sequences, approximately 22% seen once. The input for sequencing was blood, taken during antiretroviral therapy. The receptors here all came from an adult with HIV infection.

This clonotype came up many times. The CDR3 DNA reads as TGCAGTGCTAGAAAACTAGCGGGCAGCACAGATACGCAGTATTTT. Translating it yields CSARKLAGSTDTQYF. V usage is TRBV20-1 and J usage is TRBJ2-3; TRBD2 matches at 9 bases. This CDR3 comprises 15 residues. Germline CDR1 and CDR2: DFQATT and SNEGSKA (reference sequence). J was trimmed by 0 bases and V by 2 bases; bases with no gene match: 3.

In its sample, this clonotype is medium-sized. V and J are TRBV7-2 and TRBJ1-1; TRBD1 aligns across 9 bases. The trim removed 3 bases at V and 3 bases at J, leaving 5 bases unmatched. Germline CDR1 and CDR2: SGHTA and FQGNSA. The CDR3 covers 15 residues. The CDR3: CASSFTGTGHTEAFF. The CDR3 DNA reads as TGTGCCAGCAGCTTCACCGGGACAGGGCACACTGAAGCTTTCTTT.

By share, this clonotype ranks as medium-sized. The gene calls are TRBV6-2 or TRBV6-3 and TRBJ1-5; 8 nucleotides agree with TRBD1. Per the germline V gene, CDR1 is MNHEY and CDR2 is SVGEGT. With 0 bases clipped from V and 4 bases from J, the junction kept 5 bases outside the gene matches. This CDR3 is 16 amino acids long. CDR3 nucleotides: TGTGCCAGCAGTTACTCTGGGCAGGGGGCTAATCAGCCCCAGCATTTT. Its protein product is CASSYSGQGANQPQHF.

This clonotype occurred a few times. A much larger clone lies one base from this, so it may be a read error. The rearrangement joins TRBV7-2 to TRBJ2-3; D is perhaps TRBD2 (5 bases). Germline CDR1 reads SGHTA; CDR2 reads FQGNSA. V lost 5 bases, J lost 7 bases, and 22 bases lay in between. The CDR3 sequence is 16 residues long. The chain's CDR3 is CASSPRAGVWANTQYF. CDR3 coding DNA: TGTGCCAGCAGCCCTAGGGCCGGGGTGTGGGCCAATACGCAGTATTTT.

This clonotype is classed as medium-sized (0.01 to 0.1%). V usage is TRBV9 and J usage is TRBJ2-7; D remains ambiguous. V shed 4 bases and J shed 0 bases, with 5 bases lying between them. The CDR3 length is 12 residues. CDR1 and CDR2 (germline): SGDLS, YYNGEE. CDR3 sequence: CASSPNSYEQYF. Here the CDR3 DNA reads TGTGCCAGCAGCCCAAACTCCTACGAGCAGTACTTC.

Many counts were recorded for this clonotype. The chain couples TRBV29-1 to TRBJ1-2; the match to TRBD1 covers 7 bases. V was pared by 6 bases and J by 4 bases, with 11 bases of the junction left unmatched. The CDR3 has 14 amino acids. Germline V lookup: CDR1 SQVTM, CDR2 ANQGSEA. The CDR3 nucleotides are TGCAGCGTGGTGACAGGGACCATGAGCTATGGCTACACCTTC. It encodes CSVVTGTMSYGYTF.

This clonotype ranks as medium-sized (0.01 to 0.1%). The J gene is TRBJ1-2, the V gene TRBV5-4, with a possible D match to TRBD1 (5 bases). The CDR3 covers 13 residues. Germline loops: CDR1 SGHNT, CDR2 YYREEE (reference sequence). Trimming pared 5 bases from V and 4 bases from J, leaving 12 bases between. The DNA of the CDR3 is TGTGCCAGCAGTCCGGGGGGTTCCTATGGCTACACCTTC. Its protein product is CASSPGGSYGYTF.

This rearrangement joins TRBV6-5 to TRBJ1-1, with TRBD1 matching 9 bases. The CDR3 contains 14 residues. Germline V gives CDR1 MNHEY, CDR2 SVGAGI. After removal of 5 bases from V and 3 bases from J, the junction contained 4 bases not matched to a gene. CDR3 region: CASSTDRGYTEAFF. The CDR3, as DNA: TGTGCCAGCAGTACCGACAGGGGGTACACTGAAGCTTTCTTT.

Sample share makes this clonotype medium-sized (0.01 to 0.1%). The V call is TRBV7-6, the J call TRBJ2-3, with unresolved D. Germline lookup yields CDR1 SGHVS and CDR2 FNYEAQ. This CDR3 region has 11 residues. Trimming shortened V by 9 bases and J by 5 bases, and 9 bases separated the two germline ends. The CDR3 region has the DNA TGTGCCAGGCCGTCAATAGATACGCAGTATTTT. Translating it yields CARPSIDTQYF.

By sample fraction, this clonotype is medium-sized. V usage is TRBV4-2 and J usage is TRBJ1-4; 9 bases fit TRBD1. The CDR3 is 16 residues long. Germline trimming cut 4 bases from V and 5 bases from J; bases unmatched to any gene: 8. Germline V gene lookup returns CDR1 LGHNA and CDR2 YNFKEQ. DNA for the CDR3: TGTGCCAGCAGCCTGGGACAGGGAGGCGCGAATGAAAAACTGTTTTTT. It encodes CASSLGQGGANEKLFF.

By share, this clonotype counts as medium-sized (0.01 to 0.1%). This chain connects TRBV15 to TRBJ2-3, with 7 bases that match TRBD1. V lost 2 bases, J lost 6 bases, and 14 bases stayed unmatched. The germline V gene encodes CDR1 LNHNV and CDR2 YYDKDF (reference sequence). This CDR3 region has 17 residues. The CDR3 DNA reads as TGTGCCACCAGCAGAACCGGATTGACAGGGTCGGGGGATACGCAGTATTTT. Protein: CATSRTGLTGSGDTQYF.

By sample share, this clonotype is large (0.1 to 1%). The rearrangement links TRBV6-6 to TRBJ2-7, with 8 bases that match TRBD1. The CDR3 is made up of 12 amino acids. The V segment lost 5 bases and the J segment 6 bases; nucleotides outside the gene matches: 3. The germline CDR1 and CDR2 sequences are MNHNY and SVGAGI (reference sequence). CDR3 in amino acids: CASSGTGIEQYF. Written as DNA, the CDR3 is TGTGCCAGCAGTGGGACAGGAATCGAGCAGTACTTC.

About this clonotype itself: A much bigger clone sits one base away, suggesting this may be a read error. The rearrangement links TRBV14 to TRBJ2-2; D remains unclear. Germline CDR1 is SGHDN and CDR2 is FVKESK. CDR3 length: 15 amino acids. The chain's CDR3 is CASIQENLPTGELFF. CDR3 bases: TGTGCCAGCATCCAAGAAAATTTGCCCACCGGGGAGCTGTTTTTT.

The chain joins TRBV27 to TRBJ2-7, with TRBD2 matching over 13 bases. The CDR3 loop spans 14 amino acids. CDR1 is MNHEY, CDR2 SMNVEV, per germline (reference sequence). Germline trimming cut 5 bases from V and 6 bases from J; bases unmatched to any gene: 4. CDR3 protein: CASSRTSGGPEQYF. CDR3 DNA: TGTGCCAGCAGTCGGACTAGCGGGGGACCCGAGCAGTACTTC.